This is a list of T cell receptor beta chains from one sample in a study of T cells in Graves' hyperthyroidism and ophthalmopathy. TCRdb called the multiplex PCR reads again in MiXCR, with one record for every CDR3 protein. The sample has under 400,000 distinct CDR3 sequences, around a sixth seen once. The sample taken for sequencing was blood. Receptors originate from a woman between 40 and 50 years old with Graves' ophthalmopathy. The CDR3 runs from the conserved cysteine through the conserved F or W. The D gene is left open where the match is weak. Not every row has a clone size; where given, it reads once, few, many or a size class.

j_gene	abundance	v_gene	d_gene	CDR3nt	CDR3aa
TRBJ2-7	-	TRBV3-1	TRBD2	TGTGCCAGCAGCCAACTTGTAGGACTAGCGGGACTTCTTACCTACGAGCAGTACTTC	CASSQLVGLAGLLTYEQYF
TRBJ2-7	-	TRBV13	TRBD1	TGTGCCAGCAGCTTCCCTGGGACAGCCGATGAGCAGTACTTC	CASSFPGTADEQYF
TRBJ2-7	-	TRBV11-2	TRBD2	TGTGCCAGCAGCTTGAACCCCGGGACTAGCGGGGGACACTACGAGCAGTACTTC	CASSLNPGTSGGHYEQYF
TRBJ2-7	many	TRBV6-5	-	TGTGCCAGTACTTCCCCGGGACTCAACCCGTCCGAGCAGTACTTC	CASTSPGLNPSEQYF
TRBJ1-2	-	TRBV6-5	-	TGTGCCAGCAGTTATGCCCTTAGAGCTAACTATGGCTACACCTTC	CASSYALRANYGYTF
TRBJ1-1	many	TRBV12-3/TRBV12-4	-	TGTGCCAGCAGTTTACGGGGACCTGGGGCTGAAGCTTTCTTT	CASSLRGPGAEAFF
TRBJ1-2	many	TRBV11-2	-	TGTGCCACCCTGCGGCCGGCGCTTGGCTACACCTTC	CATLRPALGYTF
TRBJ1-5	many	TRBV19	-	TGTGCCAGTAGGGGTGTCCCCGGCAATCAGCCCCAGCATTTT	CASRGVPGNQPQHF
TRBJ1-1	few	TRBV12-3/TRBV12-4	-	TGTGCCAGCATACAGGGACGCGCTGAAGCTTTCTTT	CASIQGRAEAFF
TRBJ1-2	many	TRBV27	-	TGTGCCAGCAGTTTTCAGACCATCGACCCCTATGGCTACACCTTC	CASSFQTIDPYGYTF
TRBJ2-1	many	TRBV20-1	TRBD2	TGCAGTGCTAGTAGATCGCTAGCGGGAGAGGGTGAGCAGTTCTTC	CSASRSLAGEGEQFF
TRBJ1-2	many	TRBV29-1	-	TGCAGCGGAACAACGTCTGGGGGCTACACCTTC	CSGTTSGGYTF
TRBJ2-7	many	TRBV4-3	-	TGCGCCAGCAGCCAAGGGCTAGATGCTAGCTCCTACGAGCAGTACTTC	CASSQGLDASSYEQYF
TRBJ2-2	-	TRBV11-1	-	TGTGCCAGCAGCTTAGTCCCCGGACCTGACACCGGGGAGCTGTTTTTT	CASSLVPGPDTGELFF
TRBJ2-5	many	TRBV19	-	TGTGCCAGTAGTGGCCCACCGTCCGGGGTGGTTGAAGAGACCCAGTACTTC	CASSGPPSGVVEETQYF
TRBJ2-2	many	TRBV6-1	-	TGTGCCAGCAGCCGTACGGACACCGGGGAGCTGTTTTTT	CASSRTDTGELFF
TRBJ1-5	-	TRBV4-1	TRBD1	TGCGCCAGCAGCCAAGATATATTCAGGGACAGGGAACCATATAGCAATCAGCCCCAGCATTTT	CASSQDIFRDREPYSNQPQHF
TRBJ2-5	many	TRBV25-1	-	TGTGCCAGCAGTGTGGCGAGCGTCTTAGGGCAAGAGACCCAGTACTTC	CASSVASVLGQETQYF